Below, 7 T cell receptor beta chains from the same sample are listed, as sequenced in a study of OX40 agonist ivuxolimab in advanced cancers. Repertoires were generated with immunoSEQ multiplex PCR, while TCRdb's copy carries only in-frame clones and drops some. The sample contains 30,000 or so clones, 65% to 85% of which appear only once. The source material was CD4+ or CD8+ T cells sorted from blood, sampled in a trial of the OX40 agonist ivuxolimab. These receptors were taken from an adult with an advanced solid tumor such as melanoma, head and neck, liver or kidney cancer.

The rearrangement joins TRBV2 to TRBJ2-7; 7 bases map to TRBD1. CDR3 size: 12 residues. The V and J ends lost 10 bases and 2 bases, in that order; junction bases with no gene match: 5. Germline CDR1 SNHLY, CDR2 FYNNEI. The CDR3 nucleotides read TGTGCCACGACAGGGTTCCCCTACGAGCAGTACTTC. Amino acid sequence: CATTGFPYEQYF.

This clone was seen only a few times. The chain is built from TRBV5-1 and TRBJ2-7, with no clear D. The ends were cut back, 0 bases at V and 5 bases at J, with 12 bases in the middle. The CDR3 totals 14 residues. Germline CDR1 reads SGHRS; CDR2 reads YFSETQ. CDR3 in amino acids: CASSLGHPNDEQYF. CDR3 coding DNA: TGCGCCAGCAGCTTGGGACACCCAAATGACGAGCAGTACTTC.

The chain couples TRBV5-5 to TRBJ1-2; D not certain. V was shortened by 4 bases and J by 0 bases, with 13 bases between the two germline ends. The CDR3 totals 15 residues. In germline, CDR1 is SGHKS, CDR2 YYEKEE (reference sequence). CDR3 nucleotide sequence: TGTGCCAGCAGCCCAGACATCCCATCTAACTATGGCTACACCTTC. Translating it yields CASSPDIPSNYGYTF. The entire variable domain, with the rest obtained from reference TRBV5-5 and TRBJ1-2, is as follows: DAGVTQSPTHLIKTRGQQVTLRCSPISGHKSVSWYQQVLGQGPQFIFQYYEKEERGRGNFPDRFSARQFPNYSSELNVNALLLGDSALYLCASSPDIPSNYGYTFGSGTRLTVV.

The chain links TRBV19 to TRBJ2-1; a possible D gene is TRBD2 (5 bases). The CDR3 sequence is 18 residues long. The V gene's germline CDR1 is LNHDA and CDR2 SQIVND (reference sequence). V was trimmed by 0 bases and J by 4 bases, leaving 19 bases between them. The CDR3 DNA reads TGTGCCAGTAGTATAGATCGGGGAGAAGGGATCGGGTACAATGAGCAGTTCTTC. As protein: CASSIDRGEGIGYNEQFF.

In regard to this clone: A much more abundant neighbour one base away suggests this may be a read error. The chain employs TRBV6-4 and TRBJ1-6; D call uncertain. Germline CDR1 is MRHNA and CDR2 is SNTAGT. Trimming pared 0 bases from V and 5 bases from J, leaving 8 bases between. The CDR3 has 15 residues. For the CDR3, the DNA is TGTGCCAGCAGTGACTCGAACAGCCATAATTCACCCCTCCACTTT. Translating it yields CASSDSNSHNSPLHF.

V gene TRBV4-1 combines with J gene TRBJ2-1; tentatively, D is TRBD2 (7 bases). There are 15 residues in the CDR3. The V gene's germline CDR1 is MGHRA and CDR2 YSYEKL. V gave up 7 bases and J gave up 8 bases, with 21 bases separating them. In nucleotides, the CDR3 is TGCGCCAGCATGCGGACGGGGGGCAGTGTCGATGAGCAGTTCTTC. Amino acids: CASMRTGGSVDEQFF.

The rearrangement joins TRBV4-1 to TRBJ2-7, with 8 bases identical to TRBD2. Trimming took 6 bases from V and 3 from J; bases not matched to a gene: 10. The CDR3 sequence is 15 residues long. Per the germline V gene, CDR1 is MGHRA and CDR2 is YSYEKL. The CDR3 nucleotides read TGCGCCAGCAGTTATTCACCGGGACTAGGCTACGAGCAGTACTTC. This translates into CASSYSPGLGYEQYF.